This note documents a single TCR beta chain sequence. This sample was included in a study of T-cell memory formation after mild COVID-19. CDR3 length: 14 amino acids. V dropped 7 bases and J dropped 0; count of bases not matched to a gene: 3. Germline-derived CDR1 and CDR2 are SNHLY and FYNNEI. TCRdb called the 5' RACE reads again in MiXCR, with one record for every CDR3 protein. The sample consists of around 300,000 distinct CDR3 sequences, approximately 13% of them appearing once. Sequencing input: PBMCs or a T cell subset sorted from them (not recorded which). This receptor was obtained from a man younger than 30 who had mild COVID-19 (a few samples of this study predate the infection). Cell type and time point are not known. This chain joins TRBV2 and TRBJ2-3, with TRBD2 matching over 8 bases. The CDR3 protein is CASIGGVSTDTQYF. The DNA for the CDR3 is TGTGCCAGCATCGGGGGGGTGAGCACAGATACGCAGTATTTT. The full variable domain, completed using reference TRBV2 and TRBJ2-3, is EPEVTQTPSHQVTQMGQEVILRCVPISNHLYFYWYRQILGQKVEFLVSFYNNEISEKSEIFDDQFSVERPDGSNFTLKIRSTKLEDSAMYFCASIGGVSTDTQYFGPGTRLTVL.